The 14 T cell receptor beta chains reported below all come from one sample, sequenced in a study of T cells in Graves' hyperthyroidism and ophthalmopathy (dated by TCRdb to about 2019). Library generation was performed with multiplex PCR. The reads were generated on an Illumina HiSeq 2000. Amplification of TCR beta CDR3 regions was carried out from RNA transcripts. A first-round RT-PCR of the TCR CDR3 used the HTBI primer set with the Qiagen OneStep RT-PCR kit. TCRdb cleaned the public reads at Q25 with fastp, built clones with MiXCR and kept in-frame beta chains. When rows share a CDR3 protein, they turn into one entry using the most common DNA and genes. This sample holds about 710,000 distinct CDR3 sequences; about 15% were observed only once. The leading ten clones occupy roughly 8% of the sample. The sample taken for sequencing was blood. The receptors shown here come from a man in his late teens or twenties with Graves' hyperthyroidism.

The chain recombines TRBV5-8 with TRBJ2-7; D is tentatively TRBD1 or TRBD2 (5 bases each). The CDR3 consists of 15 residues. V was shortened by 0 bases and J by 9 bases, with 19 bases between the two germline ends. The V gene's germline CDR1 is SGHTS and CDR2 YDEGEE. CDR3 coding DNA: TGTGCCAGCAGCTTGGACCTAAACGGGGCCCGGTGGCAGTACTTC. Translating it yields CASSLDLNGARWQYF. The complete variable domain, with remaining parts taken from reference TRBV5-8 and TRBJ2-7, reads EAGVTQSPTHLIKTRGQQATLRCSPISGHTSVYWYQQALGLGLQFLLWYDEGEERNRGNFPPRFSGRQFPNYSSELNVNALELEDSALYLCASSLDLNGARWQYFGPGTRLTVT.

This clonotype was picked up many times. The genes are TRBV28 and TRBJ2-7; D not certain. The CDR3 has 15 residues. V was pared by 5 bases and J by 3 bases, with 17 bases between. The V gene's germline CDR1 is MDHEN and CDR2 SYDVKM. The CDR3 region has the DNA TGTGCCAGCAGTCAAACTCAGGCGCCACGCTACGAGCAGTACTTC. It is translated as CASSQTQAPRYEQYF.

The chain recombines TRBV28 with TRBJ2-1; 9 bases map to TRBD2. The CDR3 consists of 14 residues. CDR1 is MDHEN and CDR2 is SYDVKM in the germline V gene. The V segment lost 3 bases and the J segment 8 bases; nucleotides outside the gene matches: 5. The CDR3 sequence: CASSFSGRMDEQFF. CDR3 bases: TGTGCCAGCAGTTTTAGCGGGAGAATGGATGAGCAGTTCTTC.

This chain connects TRBV10-3 to TRBJ2-7; TRBD1 is a possible D gene (5 bases). Trimming cost V 8 bases and J 1 base, with 15 bases left between them. The germline V gene encodes CDR1 ENHRY and CDR2 SYGVKD. This CDR3 region has 14 residues. Here the CDR3 reads CAIGAPRSSYEQYF. In DNA, the CDR3 is TGTGCCATCGGGGCACCCAGGTCGTCCTACGAGCAGTACTTC.

This clonotype appeared many times. The chain couples TRBV3-1 to TRBJ2-7; TRBD1 or TRBD2 may be the D gene (5 bases each). CDR1 and CDR2 from the germline V gene are LGHDT and YNNKEL (reference sequence). The V end was cut by 1 base, the J end by 3 bases, with 16 bases between. This CDR3 is built from 16 residues. The CDR3 nucleotides are TGTGCCAGCAGCCAAGCTGGGGGTAGCGCGAGCTACGAGCAGTACTTC. Its protein is CASSQAGGSASYEQYF.

The V gene is TRBV5-1, the J gene TRBJ2-7; D is ambiguous. The CDR3 loop spans 13 amino acids. CDR1 and CDR2 (germline): SGHRS, YFSETQ. V dropped 4 bases and J dropped 2 bases, with 10 bases sitting between them. The chain's CDR3 is CASSLEHPYEQYF. CDR3 nucleotides: TGCGCCAGCAGCCTCGAGCACCCCTACGAGCAGTACTTC.

This clonotype was recorded a few times. This chain connects TRBV11-2 to TRBJ2-5, with 11 bases fitting TRBD2. Germline CDR1 is SGHAT and CDR2 is FQNNGV. With V trimmed by 5 bases and J by 5 bases, 13 bases remained unmatched. CDR3 length: 17 residues. CDR3 sequence reads: CASSQPKASGRPETQYF. For the CDR3, the DNA is TGTGCCAGCAGCCAGCCGAAAGCTAGCGGGAGGCCGGAGACCCAGTACTTC.

This clonotype was observed a few times. V and J are TRBV19 and TRBJ2-7; 10 bases fit TRBD1. The CDR3 consists of 15 residues. Losses at the gene ends were 5 bases for V and 3 bases for J; bases not matched to a gene: 7. CDR1 is LNHDA and CDR2 is SQIVND in the germline V gene (reference sequence). CDR3 sequence reads: CASSPGTGVGYEQYF. In DNA form, the CDR3 reads TGTGCCAGTAGTCCGGGGACAGGGGTTGGCTACGAGCAGTACTTC.

Many counts were recorded for this clonotype. The J gene is TRBJ2-5, the V gene TRBV6-2 or TRBV6-3, with D perhaps assigned TRBD1 or TRBD2 (9 bases each). The germline V gene has CDR1 MNHEY and CDR2 SVGEGT. This CDR3 spans 19 amino acids. Trimming removed 2 bases at V and 2 bases at J, with 24 bases between. The CDR3 nucleotides are TGTGCCAGCAGTTACCCCGACAGGGGGTACAGCGGGGGGCAAGAGACCCAGTACTTC. Protein sequence: CASSYPDRGYSGGQETQYF.

This clonotype occurred many times. The chain combines TRBV15 with TRBJ2-7; perhaps TRBD1 as D (6 bases). V lost 3 bases and J 2 bases, leaving 17 bases between the germline ends. The length of the CDR3 is 16 residues. CDR1 LNHNV and CDR2 YYDKDF come from the germline V gene (reference sequence). DNA of the CDR3: TGTGCCACCAGCAGTGCCACCAGGGGCGAGACCTACGAGCAGTACTTC. It translates to CATSSATRGETYEQYF. Variable domain in full (rest from reference TRBV15 and TRBJ2-7): DAMVIQNPRYQVTQFGKPVTLSCSQTLNHNVMYWYQQKSSQAPKLLFHYYDKDFNNEADTPDNFQSRRPNTSFCFLDIRSPGLGDTAMYLCATSSATRGETYEQYFGPGTRLTVT.

This clonotype was detected only a few times. A much larger clone lies one base from this, so it may be a read error. This chain links TRBV11-1 with TRBJ2-7; 8 nucleotides line up with TRBD2. From germline, CDR1 is SGHAT and CDR2 FQDESV (reference sequence). The length of the CDR3 is 13 residues. The CDR3 nucleotides are TGTGCCGGCAGCCTGACTAGCGCCTACGAGCAGTACTTC. It specifies CAGSLTSAYEQYF.

This chain uses TRBV29-1 with TRBJ1-1; D is undetermined. Germline CDR1 and CDR2: SQVTM and ANQGSEA. The CDR3 is 12 residues long. Written as DNA, the CDR3 is TGCAGTTCTCAGCGGATGAACACTGAAGCTTTCTTT. Protein sequence: CSSQRMNTEAFF.

At least ten counts were recorded for this clonotype. The chain joins TRBV28 to TRBJ1-5; D ambiguous. Trimming cost V 5 bases and J 9 bases, with 17 bases left between them. The germline gives CDR1 MDHEN, CDR2 SYDVKM. The CDR3 is 14 amino acids. Written as DNA, the CDR3 is TGTGCCAGCAGTCCGGGGAGCATCGACGGGCCCCAGCATTTT. Its protein product is CASSPGSIDGPQHF. The whole variable domain, filled in from reference TRBV28 and TRBJ1-5, reads DVKVTQSSRYLVKRTGEKVFLECVQDMDHENMFWYRQDPGLGLRLIYFSYDVKMKEKGDIPEGYSVSREKKERFSLILESASTNQTSMYLCASSPGSIDGPQHFGDGTRLSIL.

This rearrangement joins TRBV20-1 to TRBJ1-2; D is unclear. V lost 2 bases to trimming and J lost 6 bases, with 13 bases between them. Germline V gene sequence: CDR1 DFQATT, CDR2 SNEGSKA (reference sequence). The CDR3 sequence is 13 residues long. The CDR3 region is CSARSIYGDGYTF. CDR3 DNA: TGCAGTGCTAGATCCATATACGGGGATGGCTACACCTTC.